This entry features one TCR beta chain sequence. The data derive from a study of response to subunit inactivated influenza vaccine. V shed 4 bases and J shed 7 bases, with 14 bases lying between them. Germline CDR1 KGHSH, CDR2 LQKENI. CDR3 length: 14 amino acids. Each CDR3 protein gets one entry after TCRdb re-called the RT-PCR reads with MiXCR. The sample records about 610,000 distinct CDR3 sequences, 11% to 15% being singletons. The rearrangement joins TRBV18 to TRBJ2-4; a weak D match, TRBD2 (6 bases). The source was PBMCs from blood, collected about 11 days after vaccination. This receptor was taken from a man aged 50-59 years who received an inactivated influenza vaccine. This CDR3 is CASSHPVGGNIQYF. CDR3 coding DNA: TGTGCCAGCTCACATCCGGTTGGGGGGAACATTCAGTACTTC.